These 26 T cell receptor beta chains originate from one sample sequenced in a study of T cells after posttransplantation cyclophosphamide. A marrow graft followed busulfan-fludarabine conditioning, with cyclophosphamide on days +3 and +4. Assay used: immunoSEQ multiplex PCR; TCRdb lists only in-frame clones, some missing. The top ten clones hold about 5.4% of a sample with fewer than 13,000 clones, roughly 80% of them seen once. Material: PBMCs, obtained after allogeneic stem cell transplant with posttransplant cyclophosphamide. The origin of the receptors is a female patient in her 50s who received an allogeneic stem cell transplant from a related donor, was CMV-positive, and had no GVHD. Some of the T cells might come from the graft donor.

This CDR3 is CASSPDRVTEAFF. The CDR3 coding sequence is TGTGCCAGCAGCCCCGATCGGGTGACTGAAGCTTTCTTT. This rearrangement joins TRBV6-5 to TRBJ1-1; D unclear. The V gene's germline CDR1 is MNHEY and CDR2 SVGAGI. The CDR3 is made up of 13 amino acids. Trimming took 6 bases from V and 5 from J, leaving 13 bases between them.

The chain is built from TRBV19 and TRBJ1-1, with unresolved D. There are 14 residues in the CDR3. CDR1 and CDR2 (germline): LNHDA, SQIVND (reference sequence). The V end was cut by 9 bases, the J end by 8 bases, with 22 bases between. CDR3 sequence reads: CASEPGGYFGEAFF. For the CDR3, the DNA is TGTGCCAGCGAACCCGGAGGTTACTTCGGAGAAGCTTTCTTT.

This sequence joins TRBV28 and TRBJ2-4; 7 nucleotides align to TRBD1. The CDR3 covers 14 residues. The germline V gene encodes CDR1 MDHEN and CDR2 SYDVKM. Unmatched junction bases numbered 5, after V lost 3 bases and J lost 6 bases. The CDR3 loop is CASSLTGLRNIQYF. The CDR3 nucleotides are TGTGCCAGCAGTTTGACAGGGTTGAGAAACATTCAGTACTTC.

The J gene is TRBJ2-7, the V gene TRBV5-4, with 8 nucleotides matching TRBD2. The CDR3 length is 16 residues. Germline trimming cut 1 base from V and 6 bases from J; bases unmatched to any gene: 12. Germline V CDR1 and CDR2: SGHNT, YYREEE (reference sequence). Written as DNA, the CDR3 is TGTGCCAGCAGCTTGCCGGTAGCGGGGCCCGGTCGCGAGCAGTACTTC. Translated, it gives CASSLPVAGPGREQYF.

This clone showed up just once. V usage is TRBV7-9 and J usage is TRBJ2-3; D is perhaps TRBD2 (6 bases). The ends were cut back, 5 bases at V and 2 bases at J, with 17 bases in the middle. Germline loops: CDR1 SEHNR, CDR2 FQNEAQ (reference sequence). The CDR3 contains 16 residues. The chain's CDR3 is CASSPTLALFTDTQYF. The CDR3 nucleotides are TGTGCCAGCAGCCCCACACTAGCTCTGTTCACAGATACGCAGTATTTT.

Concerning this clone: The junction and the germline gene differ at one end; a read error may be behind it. The CDR3: CASSRAEFTGELFF. DNA for the CDR3: TGTGCTAGCAGTAGAGCGGAGTTCACCGGGGAGCTGTTTTTT. V usage is TRBV7-7 and J usage is TRBJ2-2; possible D gene TRBD2, 5 bases. Germline V CDR1 and CDR2: SSHAT, FNYEAQ (reference sequence). This CDR3 has 14 residues. The whole variable domain, remainder taken from reference TRBV7-7 and TRBJ2-2, is GAGVSQSPRYKVTKRGQDVTLRCDPISSHATLYWYQQALGQGPEFLTYFNYEAQPDKSGLPSDRFSAERPEGSISTLTIQRTEQRDSAMYRCASSRAEFTGELFFGEGSRLTVL.

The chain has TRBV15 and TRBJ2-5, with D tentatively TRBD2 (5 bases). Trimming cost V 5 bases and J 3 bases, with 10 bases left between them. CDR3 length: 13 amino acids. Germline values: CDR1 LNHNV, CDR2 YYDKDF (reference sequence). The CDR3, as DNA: TGTGCCACCAGCGACGGGGTAGAAGAGACCCAGTACTTC. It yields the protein CATSDGVEETQYF.

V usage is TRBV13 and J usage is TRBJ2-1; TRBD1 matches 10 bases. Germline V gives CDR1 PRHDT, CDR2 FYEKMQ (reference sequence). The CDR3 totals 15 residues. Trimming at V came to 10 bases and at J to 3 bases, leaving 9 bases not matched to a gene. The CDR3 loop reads CATYERTGGYNEQFF. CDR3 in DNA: TGTGCCACCTACGAACGGACAGGGGGCTACAATGAGCAGTTCTTC.

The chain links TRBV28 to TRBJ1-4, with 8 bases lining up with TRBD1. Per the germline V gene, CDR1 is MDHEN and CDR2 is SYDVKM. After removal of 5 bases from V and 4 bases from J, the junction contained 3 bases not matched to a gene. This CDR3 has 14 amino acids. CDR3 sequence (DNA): TGTGCCAGCAGTCAGACAGGGGATAATGAAAAACTGTTTTTT. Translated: CASSQTGDNEKLFF.

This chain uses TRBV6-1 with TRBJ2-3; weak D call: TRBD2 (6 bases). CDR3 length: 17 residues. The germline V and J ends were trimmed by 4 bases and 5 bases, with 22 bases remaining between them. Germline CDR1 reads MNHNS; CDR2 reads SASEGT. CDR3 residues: CASSGPGLPDVEDTQYF. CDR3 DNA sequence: TGTGCCAGCAGTGGACCGGGACTTCCCGATGTGGAAGATACGCAGTATTTT.

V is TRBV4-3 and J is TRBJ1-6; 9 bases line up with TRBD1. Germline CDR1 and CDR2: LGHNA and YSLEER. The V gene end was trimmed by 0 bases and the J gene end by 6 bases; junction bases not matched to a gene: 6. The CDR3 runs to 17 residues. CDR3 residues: CASSQDPGQGINSPLHF. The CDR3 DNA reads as TGCGCCAGCAGCCAAGACCCAGGACAGGGGATTAATTCACCCCTCCACTTT.

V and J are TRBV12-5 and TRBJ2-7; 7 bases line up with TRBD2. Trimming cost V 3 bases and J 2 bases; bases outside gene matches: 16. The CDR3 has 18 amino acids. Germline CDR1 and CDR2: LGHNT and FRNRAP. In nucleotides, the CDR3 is TGTGCTAGTGGTTTATGGCGGGGGAGGGGTCGTGGGACCTACGAGCAGTACTTC. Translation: CASGLWRGRGRGTYEQYF. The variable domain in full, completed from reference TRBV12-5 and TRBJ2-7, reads DARVTQTPRHKVTEMGQEVTMRCQPILGHNTVFWYRQTMMQGLELLAYFRNRAPLDDSGMPKDRFSAEMPDATLATLKIQPSEPRDSAVYFCASGLWRGRGRGTYEQYFGPGTRLTVT.

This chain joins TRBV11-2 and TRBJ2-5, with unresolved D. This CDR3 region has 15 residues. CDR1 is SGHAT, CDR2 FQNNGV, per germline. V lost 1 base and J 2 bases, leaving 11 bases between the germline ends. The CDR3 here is CASSLGSSRQETQYF. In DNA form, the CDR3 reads TGTGCCAGCAGCTTAGGAAGTTCGAGGCAAGAGACCCAGTACTTC.

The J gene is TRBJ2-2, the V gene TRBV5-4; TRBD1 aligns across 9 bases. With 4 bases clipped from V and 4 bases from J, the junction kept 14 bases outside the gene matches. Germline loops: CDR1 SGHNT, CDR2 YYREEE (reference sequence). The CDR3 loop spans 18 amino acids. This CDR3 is CASSPTASTGGLTGELFF. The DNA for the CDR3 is TGTGCCAGCAGCCCGACCGCGTCTACAGGGGGCCTCACCGGGGAGCTGTTTTTT.

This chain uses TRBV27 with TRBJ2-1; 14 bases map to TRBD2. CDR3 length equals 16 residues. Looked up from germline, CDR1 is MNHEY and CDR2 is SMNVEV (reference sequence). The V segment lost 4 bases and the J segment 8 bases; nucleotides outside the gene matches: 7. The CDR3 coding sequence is TGTGCCAGCAGTTACGGGACTAGCGGGGGTGGGGATGAGCAGTTCTTC. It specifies CASSYGTSGGGDEQFF.

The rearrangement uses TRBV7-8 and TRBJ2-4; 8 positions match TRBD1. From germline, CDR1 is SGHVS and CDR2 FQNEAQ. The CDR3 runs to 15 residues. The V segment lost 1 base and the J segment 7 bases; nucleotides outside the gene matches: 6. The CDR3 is CASSLERTGGNIQYF. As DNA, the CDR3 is TGTGCCAGCAGCTTAGAGCGTACAGGGGGGAACATTCAGTACTTC. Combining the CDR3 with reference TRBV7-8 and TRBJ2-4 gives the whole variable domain GAGVSQSPRYKVAKRGQDVALRCDPISGHVSLFWYQQALGQGPEFLTYFQNEAQLDKSGLPSDRFFAERPEGSVSTLKIQRTQQEDSAVYLCASSLERTGGNIQYFGAGTRLSVL.

The CDR3 nucleotides read TGCGCCAGCAGCCCAATAGCGGGGGGGCTCCACGAGCAGTACTTC. Translating gives CASSPIAGGLHEQYF. The J gene is TRBJ2-7, the V gene TRBV4-1, with 11 bases identical to TRBD2. The CDR3 contains 15 residues. Germline loops: CDR1 MGHRA, CDR2 YSYEKL. V lost 4 bases to trimming and J lost 5 bases; unmatched junction nucleotides: 7.

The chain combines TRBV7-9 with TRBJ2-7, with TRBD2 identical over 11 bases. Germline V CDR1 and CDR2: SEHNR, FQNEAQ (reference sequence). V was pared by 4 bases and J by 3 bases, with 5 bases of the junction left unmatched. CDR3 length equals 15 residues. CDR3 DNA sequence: TGTGCCAGCAGCTCTAGCGGGGGGACCCACTACGAGCAGTACTTC. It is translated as CASSSSGGTHYEQYF.

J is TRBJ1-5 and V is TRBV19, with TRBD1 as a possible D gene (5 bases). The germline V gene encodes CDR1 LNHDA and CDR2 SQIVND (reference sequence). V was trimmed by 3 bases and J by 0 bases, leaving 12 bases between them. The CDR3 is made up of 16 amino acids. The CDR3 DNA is TGTGCCAGTAGTATGCACAGGACCTATAGCAATCAGCCCCAGCATTTT. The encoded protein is CASSMHRTYSNQPQHF.

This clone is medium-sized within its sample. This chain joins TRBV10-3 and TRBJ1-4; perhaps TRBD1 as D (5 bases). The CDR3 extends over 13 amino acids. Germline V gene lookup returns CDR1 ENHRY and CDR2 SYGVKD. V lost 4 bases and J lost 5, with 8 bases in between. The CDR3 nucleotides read TGTGCCATCAGTGGGGGGGGGAATGAAAAACTGTTTTTT. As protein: CAISGGGNEKLFF.

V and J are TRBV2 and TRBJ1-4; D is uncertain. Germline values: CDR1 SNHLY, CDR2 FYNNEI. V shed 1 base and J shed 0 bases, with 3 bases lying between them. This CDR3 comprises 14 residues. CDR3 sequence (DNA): TGTGCCAGCAGTGAAGTAGCAACTAATGAAAAACTGTTTTTT. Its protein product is CASSEVATNEKLFF.

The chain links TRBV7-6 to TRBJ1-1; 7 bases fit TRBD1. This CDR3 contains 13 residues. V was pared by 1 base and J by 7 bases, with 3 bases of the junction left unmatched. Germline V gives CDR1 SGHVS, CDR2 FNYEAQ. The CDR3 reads CASSLGDRREAFF. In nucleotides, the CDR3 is TGTGCCAGCAGCTTAGGGGACAGACGTGAAGCTTTCTTT.

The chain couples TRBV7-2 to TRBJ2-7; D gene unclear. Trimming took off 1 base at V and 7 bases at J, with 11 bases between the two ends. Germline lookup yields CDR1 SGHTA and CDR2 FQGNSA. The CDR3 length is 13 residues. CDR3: CASSLEVSREQYF. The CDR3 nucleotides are TGTGCCAGCAGCTTAGAGGTTAGCCGGGAGCAGTACTTC. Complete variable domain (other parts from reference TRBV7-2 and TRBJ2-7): GAGVSQSPSNKVTEKGKDVELRCDPISGHTALYWYRQSLGQGLEFLIYFQGNSAPDKSGLPSDRFSAERTGGSVSTLTIQRTQQEDSAVYLCASSLEVSREQYFGPGTRLTVT.

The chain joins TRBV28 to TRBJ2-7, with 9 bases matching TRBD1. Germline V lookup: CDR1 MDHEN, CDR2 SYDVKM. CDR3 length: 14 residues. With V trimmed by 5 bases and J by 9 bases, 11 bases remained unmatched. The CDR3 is CASSQTGTGRLQYF. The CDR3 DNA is TGTGCCAGCAGTCAGACCGGGACAGGGAGGTTGCAGTACTTC.

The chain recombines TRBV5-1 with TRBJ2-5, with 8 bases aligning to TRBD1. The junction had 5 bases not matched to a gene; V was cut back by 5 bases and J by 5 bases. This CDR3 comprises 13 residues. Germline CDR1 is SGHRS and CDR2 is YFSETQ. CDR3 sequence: CASSQQGVETQYF. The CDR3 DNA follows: TGCGCCAGCAGTCAACAGGGGGTGGAGACCCAGTACTTC.

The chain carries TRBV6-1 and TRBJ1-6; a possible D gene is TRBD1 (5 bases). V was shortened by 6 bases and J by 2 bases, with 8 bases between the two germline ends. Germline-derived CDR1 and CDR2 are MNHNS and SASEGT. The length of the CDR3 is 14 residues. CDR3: CASSAGPYNSPLHF. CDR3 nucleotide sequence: TGTGCCAGCAGCGCGGGACCCTATAATTCACCCCTCCACTTT.